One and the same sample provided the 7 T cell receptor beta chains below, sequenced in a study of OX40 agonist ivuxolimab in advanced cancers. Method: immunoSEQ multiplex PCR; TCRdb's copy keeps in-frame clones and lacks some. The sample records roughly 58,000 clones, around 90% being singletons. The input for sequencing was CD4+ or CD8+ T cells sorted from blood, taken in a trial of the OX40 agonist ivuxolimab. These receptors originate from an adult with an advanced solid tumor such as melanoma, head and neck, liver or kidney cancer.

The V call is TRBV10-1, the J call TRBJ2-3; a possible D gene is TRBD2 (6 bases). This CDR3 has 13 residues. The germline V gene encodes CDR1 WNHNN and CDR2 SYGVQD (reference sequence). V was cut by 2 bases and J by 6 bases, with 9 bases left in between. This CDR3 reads CASSEAGWDTQYF. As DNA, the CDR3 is TGCGCCAGCAGTGAGGCGGGATGGGATACGCAGTATTTT.

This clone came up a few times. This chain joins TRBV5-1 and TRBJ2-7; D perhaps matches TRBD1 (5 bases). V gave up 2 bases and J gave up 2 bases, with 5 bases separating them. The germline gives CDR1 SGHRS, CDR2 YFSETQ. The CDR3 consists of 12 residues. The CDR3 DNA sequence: TGCGCCAGCAGCTTACAGGCCTACGAGCAGTACTTC. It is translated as CASSLQAYEQYF.

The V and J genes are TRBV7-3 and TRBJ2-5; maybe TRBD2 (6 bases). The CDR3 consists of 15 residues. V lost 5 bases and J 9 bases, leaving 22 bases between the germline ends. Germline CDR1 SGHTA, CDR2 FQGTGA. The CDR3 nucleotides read TGTGCCAGCAGCCCCAGGACTACCCCGAGGGTGCCCCAGTACTTC. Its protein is CASSPRTTPRVPQYF.

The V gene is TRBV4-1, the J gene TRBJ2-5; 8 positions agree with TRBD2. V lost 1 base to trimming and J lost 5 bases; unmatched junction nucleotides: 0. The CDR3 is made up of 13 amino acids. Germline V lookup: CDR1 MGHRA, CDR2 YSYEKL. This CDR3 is CASSQAGGETQYF. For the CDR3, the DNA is TGCGCCAGCAGCCAAGCGGGGGGGGAGACCCAGTACTTC.

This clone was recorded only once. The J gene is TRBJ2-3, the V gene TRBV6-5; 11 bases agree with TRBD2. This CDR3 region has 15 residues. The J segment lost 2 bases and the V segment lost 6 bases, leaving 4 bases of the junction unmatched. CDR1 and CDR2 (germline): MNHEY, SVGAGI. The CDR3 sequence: CASSSGLAATDTQYF. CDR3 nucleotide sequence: TGTGCCAGCAGCTCGGGACTAGCGGCCACAGATACGCAGTATTTT.

The CDR3 DNA reads as TGTGCCAGCGCCAGCACAGATACGCAGTATTTT. Translated: CASASTDTQYF. The chain employs TRBV6-5 and TRBJ2-3, with D unclear. Trimming removed 8 bases from V and 0 bases from J, with 3 bases in between. CDR1 is MNHEY, CDR2 SVGAGI, per germline. The CDR3 length is 11 residues.

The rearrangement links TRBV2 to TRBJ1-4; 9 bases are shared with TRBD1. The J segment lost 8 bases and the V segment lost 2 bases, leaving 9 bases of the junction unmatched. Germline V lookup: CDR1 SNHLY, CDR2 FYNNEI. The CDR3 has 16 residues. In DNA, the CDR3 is TGTGCCAGCAGTGAAATGGGACAGGGTGTTTCGGAAAAACTGTTTTTT. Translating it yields CASSEMGQGVSEKLFF.